The 30 T cell receptor beta chains presented below share a single source sample, sequenced in a study of OX40 agonist ivuxolimab in advanced cancers. Profiled with immunoSEQ multiplex PCR; TCRdb holds only in-frame clones, not every one. The repertoire includes 60,000 or so clones, over 90% of them detected once, and under 15% sits in the top ten. The sample here was CD4+ or CD8+ T cells sorted from blood, taken in a trial of the OX40 agonist ivuxolimab. The receptors shown here come from an adult with an advanced solid tumor such as melanoma, head and neck, liver or kidney cancer.

The chain links TRBV29-1 to TRBJ1-4; possibly TRBD1 for D (5 bases). This CDR3 is 14 amino acids long. Germline loops: CDR1 SQVTM, CDR2 ANQGSEA. V shed 8 bases and J shed 2 bases, with 15 bases lying between them. CDR3 loop: CSIRRASTNEKLFF. The CDR3 DNA is TGCAGCATTCGCAGGGCGTCTACTAATGAAAAACTGTTTTTT.

The chain carries TRBV11-2 and TRBJ2-5; 9 bases fit TRBD2. The DNA end is a closer match to TRBJ2-7, so the J assignment may be wrong. This CDR3 region has 15 residues. CDR1 SGHAT and CDR2 FQNNGV come from the germline V gene. The CDR3 loop reads CASSFRLGLADEQYF. In DNA form, the CDR3 reads TGTGCCAGCAGCTTTCGCCTGGGACTAGCCGACGAGCAGTACTTC.

The rearrangement links TRBV27 to TRBJ2-1; maybe TRBD1 (5 bases). Trimming cost V 0 bases and J 9 bases, with 6 bases left between them. CDR1 MNHEY and CDR2 SMNVEV come from the germline V gene (reference sequence). This CDR3 region has 12 residues. CDR3 nucleotide sequence: TGTGCCAGCAGTTTATCAGGGGCTGAGCAGTTCTTC. It specifies CASSLSGAEQFF.

The chain combines TRBV11-2 with TRBJ2-3, with 8 bases that match TRBD2. This CDR3 comprises 17 residues. With V trimmed by 0 bases and J by 6 bases, 11 bases remained unmatched. The V gene's germline CDR1 is SGHAT and CDR2 FQNNGV. CDR3 nucleotides: TGTGCCAGCAGCTTAGAAATAGCGGGGTTGGCGTCTGATACGCAGTATTTT. Residues: CASSLEIAGLASDTQYF.

This chain joins TRBV15 and TRBJ2-6, with D unclear. Trimming took off 5 bases at V and 0 bases at J, with 8 bases between the two ends. The CDR3 has 15 residues. Germline CDR1 reads LNHNV; CDR2 reads YYDKDF (reference sequence). CDR3 nucleotide sequence: TGTGCCACCAGCGTACATCCCTCTGGGGCCAACGTCCTGACTTTC. As protein: CATSVHPSGANVLTF. The full variable domain, rest sourced from reference TRBV15 and TRBJ2-6, is DAMVIQNPRYQVTQFGKPVTLSCSQTLNHNVMYWYQQKSSQAPKLLFHYYDKDFNNEADTPDNFQSRRPNTSFCFLDIRSPGLGDTAMYLCATSVHPSGANVLTFGAGSRLTVL.

CDR3 sequence: CASSPTSGSTDTQYF. The CDR3 nucleotides read TGTGCCAGCAGCCCGACTAGCGGGAGCACAGATACGCAGTATTTT. This chain connects TRBV6-4 to TRBJ2-3; 10 nucleotides agree with TRBD2. The length of the CDR3 is 15 residues. Unmatched junction bases numbered 3, after V lost 6 bases and J lost 0 bases. Germline V CDR1 and CDR2: MRHNA, SNTAGT.

The chain recombines TRBV10-3 with TRBJ2-7, with 14 bases that match TRBD2. Germline V CDR1 and CDR2: ENHRY, SYGVKD. This CDR3 has 14 amino acids. Trimming at V came to 8 bases and at J to 0 bases, leaving 0 bases not matched to a gene. The CDR3 nucleotides are TGTGCCATCGGGACTAGCGGGAGCTCCTACGAGCAGTACTTC. Residues: CAIGTSGSSYEQYF.

This chain links TRBV29-1 with TRBJ1-2; a possible D gene is TRBD1 (6 bases). The CDR3 has 15 amino acids. The germline V and J ends were trimmed by 4 bases and 0 bases, with 15 bases remaining between them. Germline lookup yields CDR1 SQVTM and CDR2 ANQGSEA. CDR3 sequence reads: CSVVGDTPPNYGYTF. The DNA for the CDR3 is TGCAGCGTTGTGGGGGACACACCACCTAACTATGGCTACACCTTC.

The gene calls are TRBV7-2 and TRBJ2-7, with 7 bases aligning to TRBD2. Germline CDR1 is SGHTA and CDR2 is FQGNSA. Germline trimming cut 5 bases from V and 7 bases from J; bases unmatched to any gene: 11. The CDR3 has 14 amino acids. In nucleotides, the CDR3 is TGTGCCAGCAGCGCCGGACTAGTCCAATGGGAGCAGTACTTC. Its translation: CASSAGLVQWEQYF.

The CDR3 coding sequence is TGTGCCAGCAGCGTCGGACAGGGGGCGAAGTCCGGGGCCAACGTCCTGACTTTC. It codes for CASSVGQGAKSGANVLTF. The J gene is TRBJ2-6, the V gene TRBV9; 11 nucleotides match TRBD1. V shed 2 bases and J 4 bases; nucleotides not matched to a gene: 8. In germline, CDR1 is SGDLS, CDR2 YYNGEE. The CDR3 runs 18 residues.

The V call is TRBV9, the J call TRBJ2-7; 9 bases match TRBD2. V lost 0 bases and J lost 1; bases outside the gene matches: 17. Germline CDR1 SGDLS, CDR2 YYNGEE. CDR3 size: 20 residues. The CDR3 DNA follows: TGTGCCAGCAGCGTAGGGGTACGCGGAGCGGGAGGATGGGAATCCTACGAGCAGTACTTC. This codes for CASSVGVRGAGGWESYEQYF.

The V call is TRBV9, the J call TRBJ2-5; 13 bases are shared with TRBD2. This CDR3 contains 17 residues. V dropped 3 bases and J dropped 5; count of bases not matched to a gene: 10. The germline gives CDR1 SGDLS, CDR2 YYNGEE. The CDR3 protein is CASSAGPGLAGWETQYF. In DNA, the CDR3 is TGTGCCAGCAGCGCAGGACCGGGACTAGCGGGGTGGGAGACCCAGTACTTC. Drawing the rest from reference TRBV9 and TRBJ2-5, the complete variable domain is DSGVTQTPKHLITATGQRVTLRCSPRSGDLSVYWYQQSLDQGLQFLIQYYNGEERAKGNILERFSAQQFPDLHSELNLSSLELGDSALYFCASSAGPGLAGWETQYFGPGTRLLVL.

CDR3 sequence (DNA): TGTGCCAGCAGCTCCCAGGGGGGCTGGGACACCGGGGAGCTGTTTTTT. Amino acid sequence: CASSSQGGWDTGELFF. This chain links TRBV7-3 with TRBJ2-2, with a tentative D call TRBD1 (7 bases). Germline CDR1 SGHTA, CDR2 FQGTGA. This CDR3 has 16 residues. Trimming removed 4 bases from V and 3 bases from J, with 15 bases in between.

The chain's CDR3 is CASSLRGAGYNEQFF. The CDR3 bases are TGTGCCAGCAGCCTGCGGGGGGCGGGCTACAATGAGCAGTTCTTC. This rearrangement joins TRBV5-5 to TRBJ2-1; TRBD2 aligns across 8 bases. The junction had 6 bases not matched to a gene; V was cut back by 4 bases and J by 3 bases. The CDR3 covers 15 residues. Per germline, CDR1 SGHKS and CDR2 YYEKEE (reference sequence). The complete variable domain, with remaining parts taken from reference TRBV5-5 and TRBJ2-1, reads DAGVTQSPTHLIKTRGQQVTLRCSPISGHKSVSWYQQVLGQGPQFIFQYYEKEERGRGNFPDRFSARQFPNYSSELNVNALLLGDSALYLCASSLRGAGYNEQFFGPGTRLTVL.

The chain links TRBV7-6 to TRBJ1-1; 7 bases agree with TRBD1. Trimming at V came to 5 bases and at J to 1 base, leaving 4 bases not matched to a gene. The CDR3 length is 14 residues. Per germline, CDR1 SGHVS and CDR2 FNYEAQ. Written as DNA, the CDR3 is TGTGCCAGCAGCCACGGACAGGAGAACACTGAAGCTTTCTTT. This encodes CASSHGQENTEAFF.

DNA of the CDR3: TGTGCCAGCAGTCGACAGGGGAATCAGCCCCAGCATTTT. It encodes CASSRQGNQPQHF. The chain is built from TRBV6-5 and TRBJ1-5, with 8 bases fitting TRBD1. V shed 5 bases, J shed 4 bases, and the junction held 1 base outside the gene matches. Germline values: CDR1 MNHEY, CDR2 SVGAGI. The CDR3 sequence is 13 residues long.

The gene calls are TRBV4-1 and TRBJ2-3; 8 bases line up with TRBD2. This CDR3 is 16 amino acids long. The germline V gene encodes CDR1 MGHRA and CDR2 YSYEKL. V was clipped by 0 bases and J by 2 bases; unmatched bases: 4. CDR3 loop: CASSQDPAGDTDTQYF. For the CDR3, the DNA is TGCGCCAGCAGCCAAGACCCAGCGGGGGACACAGATACGCAGTATTTT.

This chain uses TRBV4-1 with TRBJ2-7, with TRBD1 matching over 8 bases. The germline gives CDR1 MGHRA, CDR2 YSYEKL. The CDR3 consists of 20 residues. After removal of 0 bases from V and 4 bases from J, the junction contained 20 bases not matched to a gene. This chain's CDR3 is CASSQESDRAEYTTWYEQYF. For the CDR3, the DNA is TGCGCCAGCAGCCAAGAATCGGACAGGGCGGAGTATACTACCTGGTACGAGCAGTACTTC.

The V gene is TRBV7-9, the J gene TRBJ2-2; 10 nucleotides match TRBD2. Germline CDR1 is SEHNR and CDR2 is FQNEAQ (reference sequence). This CDR3 has 16 amino acids. The V and J ends lost 5 bases and 6 bases, in that order; junction bases with no gene match: 9. CDR3 region: CASSPTGTSAPGELFF. DNA for the CDR3: TGTGCCAGCAGCCCCACCGGGACTAGCGCCCCCGGGGAGCTGTTTTTT.

The rearrangement links TRBV7-9 to TRBJ2-3; 9 bases map to TRBD1. CDR1 and CDR2 from the germline V gene are SEHNR and FQNEAQ (reference sequence). The CDR3 is 16 residues long. After removal of 5 bases from V and 5 bases from J, the junction contained 11 bases not matched to a gene. This CDR3 is CASSRSGTGWKDTQYF. The CDR3 nucleotides read TGTGCCAGCAGCCGGTCCGGGACAGGGTGGAAAGATACGCAGTATTTT.

The chain is built from TRBV28 and TRBJ1-3; tentative D call: TRBD1 (5 bases). V was trimmed by 3 bases and J by 0 bases, leaving 15 bases between them. Germline V gene sequence: CDR1 MDHEN, CDR2 SYDVKM. This CDR3 spans 17 amino acids. CDR3 loop: CASSFALGEGSGNTIYF. The CDR3 DNA reads TGTGCCAGCAGTTTTGCCCTAGGGGAAGGCTCTGGAAACACCATATATTTT.

The chain uses TRBV7-6 and TRBJ2-7; 7 bases agree with TRBD2. V was clipped by 5 bases and J by 3 bases; unmatched bases: 7. CDR3 length: 14 amino acids. Germline V gives CDR1 SGHVS, CDR2 FNYEAQ. The CDR3 region has the DNA TGTGCCAGCAGCCGAGGGAGGGCCGACTACGAGCAGTACTTC. Protein: CASSRGRADYEQYF.

The chain recombines TRBV19 with TRBJ1-6; 9 bases match TRBD1. The CDR3 extends over 14 amino acids. CDR1 is LNHDA and CDR2 is SQIVND in the germline V gene (reference sequence). V lost 5 bases, J lost 7 bases, and 3 bases stayed unmatched. CDR3 sequence: CASSWDRDNSPLHF. The DNA for the CDR3 is TGTGCCAGTAGTTGGGACAGGGACAATTCACCCCTCCACTTT.

This sequence joins TRBV25-1 and TRBJ2-7; perhaps TRBD1 as D (6 bases). Germline CDR1 is MGHDK and CDR2 is SYGVNS. CDR3 length: 14 residues. Trimming took off 7 bases at V and 5 bases at J, with 18 bases between the two ends. CDR3 region: CASTNHRESDEQYF. CDR3 DNA: TGTGCCAGCACTAACCACAGGGAGTCCGACGAGCAGTACTTC.

This chain uses TRBV4-3 with TRBJ1-4, with D perhaps TRBD1 (5 bases). V lost 2 bases, J lost 7 bases, and 14 bases lay in between. The CDR3 sequence is 15 residues long. The V gene's germline CDR1 is LGHNA and CDR2 YSLEER. CDR3 nucleotides: TGCGCCAGCAGCCAATCCTCGGGGGTGGGTGAAAAACTGTTTTTT. Its translation: CASSQSSGVGEKLFF.

The rearrangement uses TRBV25-1 and TRBJ1-1; no firm D call. The CDR3 totals 13 residues. Germline CDR1 reads MGHDK; CDR2 reads SYGVNS. V was pared by 1 base and J by 1 base, with 4 bases between. DNA of the CDR3: TGTGCCAGCAGTGAATCCGAGAACACTGAAGCTTTCTTT. Encoded protein: CASSESENTEAFF.

The V call is TRBV19, the J call TRBJ2-1; possibly TRBD2 for D (5 bases). The germline CDR1 and CDR2 sequences are LNHDA and SQIVND (reference sequence). The CDR3 contains 22 residues. Trimming pared 0 bases from V and 0 bases from J, leaving 27 bases between. CDR3 coding DNA: TGTGCCAGTAGTATAGATTGGGTATCGGACTCCCAAGAAAGAACCTCCTACAATGAGCAGTTCTTC. It specifies CASSIDWVSDSQERTSYNEQFF.

As regards this clone: The sample carries other DNA sequences with the same CDR3. The V and J genes are TRBV9 and TRBJ2-2, with 8 bases lining up with TRBD2. The CDR3 covers 16 residues. The V gene's germline CDR1 is SGDLS and CDR2 YYNGEE. V lost 2 bases, J lost 7 bases, and 10 bases stayed unmatched. The CDR3 nucleotides read TGTGCCAGCAGCGTCACTAGCGGTCTTATCTACGGGGAGCTGTTTTTT. Translation gives CASSVTSGLIYGELFF.

This sequence joins TRBV2 and TRBJ2-1; 9 positions agree with TRBD1. The CDR3 extends over 17 amino acids. CDR1 and CDR2 (germline): SNHLY, FYNNEI. The trim removed 8 bases at V and 4 bases at J, leaving 15 bases unmatched. In DNA, the CDR3 is TGTGCCAGCCGACGGAGTTTCGGACAGGGGCTATACAATGAGCAGTTCTTC. Its protein is CASRRSFGQGLYNEQFF.

The rearrangement uses TRBV11-2 and TRBJ2-7; D uncertain. Trimming shortened V by 5 bases and J by 4 bases, and 6 bases separated the two germline ends. The CDR3 is 11 residues long. Germline V CDR1 and CDR2: SGHAT, FQNNGV. The CDR3 bases are TGTGCCAGCAGCGATCGGTACGAGCAGTACTTC. Its protein product is CASSDRYEQYF.